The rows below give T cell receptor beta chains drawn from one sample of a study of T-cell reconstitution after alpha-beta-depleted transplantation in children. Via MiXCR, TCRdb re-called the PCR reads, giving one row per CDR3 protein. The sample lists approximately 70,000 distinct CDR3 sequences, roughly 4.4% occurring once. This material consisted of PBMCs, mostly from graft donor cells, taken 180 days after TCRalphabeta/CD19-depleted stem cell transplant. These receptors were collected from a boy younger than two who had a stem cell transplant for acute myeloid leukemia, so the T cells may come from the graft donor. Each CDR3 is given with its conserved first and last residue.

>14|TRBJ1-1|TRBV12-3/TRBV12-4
CASSLVVPGAEAFF
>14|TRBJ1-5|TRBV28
CASSFIQGQQPQHF
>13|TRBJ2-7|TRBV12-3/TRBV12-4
CASSFRGAYEQYF
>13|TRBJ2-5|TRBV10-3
CAISGGGPETQYF
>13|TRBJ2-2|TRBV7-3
CASRWGSTGELFF
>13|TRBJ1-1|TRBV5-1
CASTRGRDTEAFF
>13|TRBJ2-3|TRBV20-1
CSATGPVVDTQYF
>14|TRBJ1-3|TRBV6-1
CASSGQGAGNTIYF
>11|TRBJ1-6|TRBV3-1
CASSENSPLHF
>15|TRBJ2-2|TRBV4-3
CASSQGTTNTGELFF
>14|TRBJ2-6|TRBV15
CATSNLPGANVLTF
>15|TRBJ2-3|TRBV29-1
CSVGGTGGNGDTQYF
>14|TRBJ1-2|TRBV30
CAWSVGLATGGYTF
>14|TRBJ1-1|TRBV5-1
CASSSWDGNTEAFF
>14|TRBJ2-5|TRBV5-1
CASSLDTARETQYF
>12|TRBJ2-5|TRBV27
CASSGGEETQYF
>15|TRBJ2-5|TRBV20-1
CSARRLAGLQETQYF
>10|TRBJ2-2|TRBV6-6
CASTGGELFF
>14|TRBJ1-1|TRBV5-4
CASSSPGAGTEAFF
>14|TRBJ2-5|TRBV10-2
CASSEAGGAETQYF
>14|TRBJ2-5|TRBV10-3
CAISVTGRGETQYF
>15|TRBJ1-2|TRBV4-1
CASSPVTGSNYGYTF
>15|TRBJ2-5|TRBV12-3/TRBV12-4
CASSPPTGIQETQYF
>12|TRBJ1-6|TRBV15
CATSRDRSPLHF
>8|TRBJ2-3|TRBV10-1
CASSQQYF
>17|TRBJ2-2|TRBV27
CASSRLDRGPNTGELFF
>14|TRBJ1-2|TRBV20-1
CSARDWGDPYGYTF
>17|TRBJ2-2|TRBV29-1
CSVEDSGTGGHTGELFF
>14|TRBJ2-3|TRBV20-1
CSAERDRAADTQYF
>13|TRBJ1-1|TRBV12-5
CASGRTPNTEAFF
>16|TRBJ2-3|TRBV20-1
CSAHPPTVRFTDTQYF
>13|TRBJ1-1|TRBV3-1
CASSRGQNTEAFF
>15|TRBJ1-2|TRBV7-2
CASSLDSRTSYGYTF
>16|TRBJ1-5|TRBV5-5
CASSLGAGLGNQPQHF
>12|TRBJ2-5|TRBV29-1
CSVSTSKETQYF
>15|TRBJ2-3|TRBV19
CASSIRAGNTDTQYF
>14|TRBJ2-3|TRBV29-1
CSAKGGISTDTQYF
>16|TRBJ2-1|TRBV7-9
CASSLDREVTYNEQFF
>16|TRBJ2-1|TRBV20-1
CSARAFDRGGPNEQFF
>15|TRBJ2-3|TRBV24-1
CATSDRRTVPDTQYF
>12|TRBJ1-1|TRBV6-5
CASSYGSTEAFF
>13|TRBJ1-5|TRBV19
CASGTLSNQPQHF
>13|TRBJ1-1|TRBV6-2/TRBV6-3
CASEARGNTEAFF
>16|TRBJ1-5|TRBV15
CATSTETRGSGQPQHF
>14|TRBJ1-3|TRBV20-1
CSAIRQESGNTIYF
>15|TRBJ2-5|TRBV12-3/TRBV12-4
CASSLAAVGAETQYF
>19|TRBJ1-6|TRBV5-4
CASSLYLQTIGLMNSPLHF
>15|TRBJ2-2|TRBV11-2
CASSLLLQGIGELFF
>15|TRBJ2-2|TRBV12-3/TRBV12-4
CASSPKTGRTGELFF
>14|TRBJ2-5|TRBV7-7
CASSPRGLKETQYF
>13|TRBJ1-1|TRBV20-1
CREKRGGNTEAFF
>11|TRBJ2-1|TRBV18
CASSPSSEQFF